Each of the 9 T cell receptor beta chains below was sequenced from the same sample in a study of control samples from healthy donors and cancer patients (dated by TCRdb to the early 2020s). The method was the immunoSEQ multiplex PCR assay. This is the immuneACCESS table as TCRdb keeps it, with only in-frame sequences that have V and J called. A part of the clones is gone; compared with another copy, unresolved V genes explain less than half, and the rest is unexplained. Across this sample there are about 70,000 clones, with approximately 80% seen only once. Of the sample, over 25% falls within the top ten clones. Sequencing was carried out using blood. The receptors stem from a man between 50 and 59 years old in good health.

This clone has more than one count but fewer than ten. The J gene is TRBJ1-2, the V gene TRBV19; weak D call: TRBD1 (6 bases). The V gene's germline CDR1 is LNHDA and CDR2 SQIVND (reference sequence). The CDR3 runs 19 residues. Trimming pared 5 bases from V and 8 bases from J, leaving 33 bases between. CDR3 in DNA: TGTGCCAGTAGTCGAGCTACCCAGGGGAGGCTGAGAAGTGGAAGCGGCTACACCTTC. It yields the protein CASSRATQGRLRSGSGYTF.

This sequence joins TRBV7-2 and TRBJ1-6; D is uncertain. Germline V gene data show CDR1 as SGHTA and CDR2 as FQGNSA. Trimming took off 4 bases at V and 10 bases at J, with 20 bases between the two ends. The CDR3 consists of 16 residues. The CDR3 loop is CASSSLSGSASSPLHF. CDR3 nucleotides: TGTGCCAGCAGCTCTCTTTCAGGATCGGCTAGCTCACCCCTCCACTTT.

The chain employs TRBV7-9 and TRBJ2-7; 11 bases match TRBD2. The CDR3 totals 15 residues. The ends lost 3 bases at V and 2 bases at J; junction bases unmatched: 3. Looked up from germline, CDR1 is SEHNR and CDR2 is FQNEAQ (reference sequence). The CDR3 loop reads CASSFIAGGTYEQYF. The CDR3 coding sequence is TGTGCCAGCAGCTTCATAGCGGGAGGGACCTACGAGCAGTACTTC.

The chain is built from TRBV5-6 and TRBJ2-4; maybe TRBD1 (5 bases). Germline CDR1 reads SGHDT; CDR2 reads YYEEEE. With 7 bases removed from V and 9 bases from J, the gap between germline ends came to 29 bases. This CDR3 region has 17 residues. CDR3 nucleotide sequence: TGTGCCAGCCTTGGGGTCGTGCCAGGGCTTTTTAAAGGCATTCAGTACTTC. This encodes CASLGVVPGLFKGIQYF.

CDR3 amino acids: CASSYLTNEKLFF. In DNA, the CDR3 is TGTGCCAGCAGCTATCTTACTAATGAAAAACTGTTTTTT. V and J are TRBV5-5 and TRBJ1-4; D gene unclear. This CDR3 spans 13 amino acids. Trimming removed 3 bases from V and 2 bases from J, with 5 bases in between. Looked up from germline, CDR1 is SGHKS and CDR2 is YYEKEE (reference sequence).

The chain has TRBV7-3 and TRBJ2-1; 8 bases are a match to TRBD1. Germline V gene data show CDR1 as SGHTA and CDR2 as FQGTGA. The CDR3 length is 15 residues. Trimming removed 1 base from V and 10 bases from J; junction bases left unmatched: 9. This CDR3 reads CASSLRGQALGEQFF. In nucleotides, the CDR3 is TGTGCCAGCAGCTTAAGGGGACAGGCCCTTGGGGAGCAGTTCTTC.

The CDR3 sequence is CASSIGRPTPSFEQYF. The CDR3 DNA sequence: TGTGCCAGTAGTATAGGTAGGCCTACCCCTTCTTTCGAGCAGTACTTC. The V and J genes are TRBV19 and TRBJ2-7; D unclear. CDR1 is LNHDA, CDR2 SQIVND, per germline (reference sequence). V was trimmed by 1 base and J by 6 bases, leaving 19 bases between them. The CDR3 runs to 16 residues.

The V and J genes are TRBV11-3 and TRBJ1-1, with unresolved D. Trimming removed 11 bases from V and 5 bases from J, with 18 bases in between. The CDR3 is 13 residues long. Germline values: CDR1 SGHNT, CDR2 YENEEA. The CDR3 loop reads CASSPRDSTEAFF. For the CDR3, the DNA is TGTGCCTCCTCTCCTAGGGATTCGACTGAAGCTTTCTTT.

The rearrangement uses TRBV5-1 and TRBJ2-7; 16 bases line up with TRBD2. Trimming at V came to 4 bases and at J to 7 bases, leaving 8 bases not matched to a gene. The CDR3 is 16 amino acids. The V gene's germline CDR1 is SGHRS and CDR2 YFSETQ. CDR3 region: CASSLGLAGGPVEQYF. The CDR3, as DNA: TGCGCCAGCAGCCTGGGACTAGCGGGGGGGCCGGTTGAGCAGTACTTC. The whole variable domain, remainder taken from reference TRBV5-1 and TRBJ2-7, is KAGVTQTPRYLIKTRGQQVTLSCSPISGHRSVSWYQQTPGQGLQFLFEYFSETQRNKGNFPGRFSGRQFSNSRSEMNVSTLELGDSALYLCASSLGLAGGPVEQYFGPGTRLTVT.